Each of the 14 T cell receptor beta chains below was sequenced from the same sample in a study of response to subunit inactivated influenza vaccine. Each CDR3 protein gets one entry after TCRdb re-called the RT-PCR reads with MiXCR. In the table there are a few hundred thousand distinct CDR3 sequences, 21% of which are singletons. The sequenced sample was PBMCs from blood, obtained about 20 months after vaccination. All receptors derive from a man aged 50-75 years who received an inactivated influenza vaccine.

This clonotype was counted between two and nine times. The chain recombines TRBV6-5 with TRBJ2-1, with D hard to call. Trimming took 1 base from V and 10 from J, leaving 8 bases between them. The CDR3 has 12 residues. From germline, CDR1 is MNHEY and CDR2 SVGAGI. The CDR3 DNA reads as TGTGCCAGCAGTTACTTTGACGGAGAGCAGTTCTTC. Encoded protein: CASSYFDGEQFF.

The chain joins TRBV29-1 to TRBJ1-2; 12 bases are shared with TRBD1. CDR3 length: 15 residues. Per the germline V gene, CDR1 is SQVTM and CDR2 is ANQGSEA. The V gene end was trimmed by 6 bases and the J gene end by 5 bases; junction bases not matched to a gene: 10. The CDR3 loop reads CSVAPGDRGLYGYTF. CDR3 bases: TGCAGCGTCGCTCCCGGGGACAGGGGGCTTTATGGCTACACCTTC.

This clonotype was detected many times. V usage is TRBV25-1 and J usage is TRBJ1-4; D remains ambiguous. The V gene lost 6 bases and the J gene lost 0 bases, with 8 bases spanning the gap. From germline, CDR1 is MGHDK and CDR2 SYGVNS. The CDR3 contains 14 residues. The CDR3 DNA follows: TGTGCCAGCAGCTTACCTGCAACTAATGAAAAACTGTTTTTT. This codes for CASSLPATNEKLFF.

The rearrangement joins TRBV2 to TRBJ2-1, with D maybe TRBD2 (6 bases). The V gene lost 4 bases and the J gene lost 9 bases, with 13 bases spanning the gap. Germline CDR1 and CDR2: SNHLY and FYNNEI. The CDR3 covers 13 residues. The CDR3 nucleotides read TGTGCCAGCAGTGTAGTCCGGCGGGGTGAGCAGTTCTTC. It codes for CASSVVRRGEQFF.

The chain carries TRBV20-1 and TRBJ1-2; 10 bases are a match to TRBD1. CDR1 and CDR2 (germline): DFQATT, SNEGSKA (reference sequence). Trimming cost V 5 bases and J 7 bases; bases outside gene matches: 1. CDR3 length equals 11 residues. The CDR3 region has the DNA TGCAGTGCTGGGACAGGGGCTGGCTACACCTTC. It specifies CSAGTGAGYTF.

This clonotype was seen only a few times. CDR3 in amino acids: CASRRGGSLNQPQHF. The CDR3 nucleotides are TGTGCCAGCAGGAGAGGGGGGTCACTCAATCAGCCCCAGCATTTT. The rearrangement uses TRBV27 and TRBJ1-5; maybe TRBD1 (6 bases). The V end was cut by 6 bases, the J end by 3 bases, with 15 bases between. The CDR3 sequence is 15 residues long. CDR1 MNHEY and CDR2 SMNVEV come from the germline V gene (reference sequence).

V and J are TRBV9 and TRBJ1-5; D call uncertain. Trimming removed 0 bases at V and 7 bases at J, with 11 bases between. The CDR3 loop spans 14 amino acids. Germline V gene sequence: CDR1 SGDLS, CDR2 YYNGEE. DNA for the CDR3: TGTGCCAGCAGCGTAGATTGGGGTGACCAGCCCCAGCATTTT. Translation gives CASSVDWGDQPQHF.

The V call is TRBV6-5, the J call TRBJ1-1; no clear D gene. Trimming removed 2 bases at V and 1 base at J, with 11 bases between. This CDR3 has 15 residues. Germline V lookup: CDR1 MNHEY, CDR2 SVGAGI. The CDR3 sequence is CASSYQFQTNTEAFF. Written as DNA, the CDR3 is TGTGCCAGCAGTTACCAGTTTCAGACGAACACTGAAGCTTTCTTT.

This clonotype has a handful of counts. The J gene is TRBJ2-1, the V gene TRBV20-1; maybe TRBD1 (5 bases). CDR3 length: 16 residues. Trimming stripped 1 base from V and 4 bases from J, with 17 bases between. CDR1 is DFQATT, CDR2 SNEGSKA, per germline (reference sequence). The CDR3 DNA sequence: TGCAGTGCTAGAGTGGATCAGGGAATCCTTTACAATGAGCAGTTCTTC. This translates into CSARVDQGILYNEQFF.

This clonotype has more than one count but fewer than ten. The rearrangement joins TRBV29-1 to TRBJ1-1; D unresolved. V was clipped by 2 bases and J by 7 bases, with 14 bases between them. CDR1 is SQVTM and CDR2 is ANQGSEA in the germline V gene. This CDR3 region has 13 residues. This CDR3 reads CSVERVIGGEAFF. CDR3 coding DNA: TGCAGCGTTGAACGGGTAATAGGTGGTGAAGCTTTCTTT.

In its sample, this clonotype was seen a few times. A read error may account for a junction end that differs from germline. Written as DNA, the CDR3 is TGTGCCAGCAGCGTTGCAGGGGACACTATTGAAAAACTGTTTTTT. This sequence encodes CASSVAGDTIEKLFF. This chain uses TRBV9 with TRBJ1-4, with D possibly matching TRBD1 (6 bases). The CDR3 runs 15 residues. Germline V lookup: CDR1 SGDLS, CDR2 YYNGEE.

This clonotype was picked up a small number of times. The CDR3 loop reads CASSPVGTNRNTEAFF. CDR3 sequence (DNA): TGTGCCAGTAGTCCAGTCGGGACAAATAGAAACACTGAAGCTTTCTTT. V and J are TRBV19 and TRBJ1-1; maybe TRBD1 (6 bases). The CDR3 sequence is 16 residues long. The V end was cut by 5 bases, the J end by 2 bases, with 18 bases between. Germline V gives CDR1 LNHDA, CDR2 SQIVND (reference sequence).

This clonotype was seen ten or more times. V gene TRBV12-3 or TRBV12-4 combines with J gene TRBJ1-2; weak D call: TRBD1 (5 bases). The CDR3 is made up of 13 amino acids. The V end lost 4 bases, the J end lost 8 bases, and 14 bases lay between the germline ends. CDR3 loop: CASSSGPSRGYTF. DNA for the CDR3: TGTGCCAGCAGTTCGGGACCCTCCCGGGGCTACACCTTC.

A few counts support this clonotype. V gene TRBV2 combines with J gene TRBJ1-1; 9 bases map to TRBD1. V lost 5 bases, J lost 0 bases, and 7 bases stayed unmatched. The CDR3 consists of 16 residues. Germline CDR1 reads SNHLY; CDR2 reads FYNNEI. DNA of the CDR3: TGTGCCAGCAGTCCACGGGACAGGGTTATGAACACTGAAGCTTTCTTT. Its translation: CASSPRDRVMNTEAFF.